This TCR beta chain was profiled in a study of T cell repertoires in cytomegalovirus infection. In the study overall: Signatures in public TCR beta sequences pointed to both CMV infection and matching HLA type. Study-wide results and caveats: Identification of carriers of CMV plus the relevant HLA was performed using cumulative public TCR beta family frequency. HLA-C-restricted CMV clonotypes gave the most frequent clonotype in two of eight donors.

V lost 2 bases, J lost 8 bases, and 6 bases lay in between. CDR1 and CDR2 (germline): LNHDA, SQIVND (reference sequence). This CDR3 has 11 amino acids. This clonotype was picked up many times. Antigen unknown. TCRdb ran MiXCR on the reads and lists one entry per CDR3 protein. The sample has under 300,000 distinct CDR3 sequences, over 9% seen once. The V call is TRBV19, the J call TRBJ1-2; D uncertain. Sequenced: PBMCs. This TCR was recovered from a human donor in good health (CMV status not recorded). Some clones in this sample may be carry-over from other donors' samples. The DNA of the CDR3 is TGTGCCAGTAGTATATCGGAGGGCTACACCTTC. Translating it yields CASSISEGYTF.